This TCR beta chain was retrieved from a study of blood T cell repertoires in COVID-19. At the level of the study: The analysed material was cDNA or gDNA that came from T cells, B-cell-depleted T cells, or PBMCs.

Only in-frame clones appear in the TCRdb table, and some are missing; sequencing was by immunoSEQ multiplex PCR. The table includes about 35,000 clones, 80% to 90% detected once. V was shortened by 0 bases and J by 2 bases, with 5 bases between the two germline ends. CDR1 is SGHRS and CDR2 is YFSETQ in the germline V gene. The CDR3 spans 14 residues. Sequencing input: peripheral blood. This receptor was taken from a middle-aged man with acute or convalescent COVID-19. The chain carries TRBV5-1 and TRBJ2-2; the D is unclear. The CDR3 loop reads CASSLGQNTGELFF. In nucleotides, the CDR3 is TGCGCCAGCAGCTTGGGACAAAACACCGGGGAGCTGTTTTTT.